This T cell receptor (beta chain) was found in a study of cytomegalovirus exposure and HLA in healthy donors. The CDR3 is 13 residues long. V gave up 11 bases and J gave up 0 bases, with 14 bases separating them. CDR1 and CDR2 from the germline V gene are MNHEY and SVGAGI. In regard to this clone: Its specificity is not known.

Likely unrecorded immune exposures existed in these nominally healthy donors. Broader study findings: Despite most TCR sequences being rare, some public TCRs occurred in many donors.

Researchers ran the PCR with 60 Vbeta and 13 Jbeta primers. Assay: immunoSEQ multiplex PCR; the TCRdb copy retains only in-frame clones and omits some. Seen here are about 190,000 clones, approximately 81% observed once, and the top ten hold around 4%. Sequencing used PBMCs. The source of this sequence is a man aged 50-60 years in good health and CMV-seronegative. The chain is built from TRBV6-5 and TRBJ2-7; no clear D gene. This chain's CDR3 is CAAGSGSSYEQYF. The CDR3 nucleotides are TGTGCCGCCGGCTCCGGGTCCTCCTACGAGCAGTACTTC.